This TCR beta chain was sequenced for a study of T cells in localized non-small cell lung cancer. With respect to this clone: Its antigen is currently unknown.

The study's findings and limits: Uninvolved neighboring lung showed the greatest T cell clonality, exceeding tumor. There were a median around 53 of the top 100 tumor clones appearing in adjacent lung.

CDR1 and CDR2 (germline): MDHEN, SYDVKM. The CDR3 is 15 residues long. With 3 bases removed from V and 5 bases from J, the gap between germline ends came to 17 bases. This table comes from immunoSEQ multiplex PCR, and its TCRdb copy is limited to in-frame clones, with some not included. The table shows under 95,000 clones, with around 84% occurring only once. The rearrangement uses TRBV28 and TRBJ2-7; maybe TRBD1 (6 bases). The sequence derives from a female donor older than 55 with stage I lung adenocarcinoma. The sample in question was peripheral blood, obtained before any cancer treatment. The CDR3 region is CASSLPLTGIDEQYF. The CDR3, as DNA: TGTGCCAGCAGTTTGCCCCTCACAGGGATCGACGAGCAGTACTTC. Full variable domain (outside the CDR3, taken from reference TRBV28 and TRBJ2-7): DVKVTQSSRYLVKRTGEKVFLECVQDMDHENMFWYRQDPGLGLRLIYFSYDVKMKEKGDIPEGYSVSREKKERFSLILESASTNQTSMYLCASSLPLTGIDEQYFGPGTRLTVT.